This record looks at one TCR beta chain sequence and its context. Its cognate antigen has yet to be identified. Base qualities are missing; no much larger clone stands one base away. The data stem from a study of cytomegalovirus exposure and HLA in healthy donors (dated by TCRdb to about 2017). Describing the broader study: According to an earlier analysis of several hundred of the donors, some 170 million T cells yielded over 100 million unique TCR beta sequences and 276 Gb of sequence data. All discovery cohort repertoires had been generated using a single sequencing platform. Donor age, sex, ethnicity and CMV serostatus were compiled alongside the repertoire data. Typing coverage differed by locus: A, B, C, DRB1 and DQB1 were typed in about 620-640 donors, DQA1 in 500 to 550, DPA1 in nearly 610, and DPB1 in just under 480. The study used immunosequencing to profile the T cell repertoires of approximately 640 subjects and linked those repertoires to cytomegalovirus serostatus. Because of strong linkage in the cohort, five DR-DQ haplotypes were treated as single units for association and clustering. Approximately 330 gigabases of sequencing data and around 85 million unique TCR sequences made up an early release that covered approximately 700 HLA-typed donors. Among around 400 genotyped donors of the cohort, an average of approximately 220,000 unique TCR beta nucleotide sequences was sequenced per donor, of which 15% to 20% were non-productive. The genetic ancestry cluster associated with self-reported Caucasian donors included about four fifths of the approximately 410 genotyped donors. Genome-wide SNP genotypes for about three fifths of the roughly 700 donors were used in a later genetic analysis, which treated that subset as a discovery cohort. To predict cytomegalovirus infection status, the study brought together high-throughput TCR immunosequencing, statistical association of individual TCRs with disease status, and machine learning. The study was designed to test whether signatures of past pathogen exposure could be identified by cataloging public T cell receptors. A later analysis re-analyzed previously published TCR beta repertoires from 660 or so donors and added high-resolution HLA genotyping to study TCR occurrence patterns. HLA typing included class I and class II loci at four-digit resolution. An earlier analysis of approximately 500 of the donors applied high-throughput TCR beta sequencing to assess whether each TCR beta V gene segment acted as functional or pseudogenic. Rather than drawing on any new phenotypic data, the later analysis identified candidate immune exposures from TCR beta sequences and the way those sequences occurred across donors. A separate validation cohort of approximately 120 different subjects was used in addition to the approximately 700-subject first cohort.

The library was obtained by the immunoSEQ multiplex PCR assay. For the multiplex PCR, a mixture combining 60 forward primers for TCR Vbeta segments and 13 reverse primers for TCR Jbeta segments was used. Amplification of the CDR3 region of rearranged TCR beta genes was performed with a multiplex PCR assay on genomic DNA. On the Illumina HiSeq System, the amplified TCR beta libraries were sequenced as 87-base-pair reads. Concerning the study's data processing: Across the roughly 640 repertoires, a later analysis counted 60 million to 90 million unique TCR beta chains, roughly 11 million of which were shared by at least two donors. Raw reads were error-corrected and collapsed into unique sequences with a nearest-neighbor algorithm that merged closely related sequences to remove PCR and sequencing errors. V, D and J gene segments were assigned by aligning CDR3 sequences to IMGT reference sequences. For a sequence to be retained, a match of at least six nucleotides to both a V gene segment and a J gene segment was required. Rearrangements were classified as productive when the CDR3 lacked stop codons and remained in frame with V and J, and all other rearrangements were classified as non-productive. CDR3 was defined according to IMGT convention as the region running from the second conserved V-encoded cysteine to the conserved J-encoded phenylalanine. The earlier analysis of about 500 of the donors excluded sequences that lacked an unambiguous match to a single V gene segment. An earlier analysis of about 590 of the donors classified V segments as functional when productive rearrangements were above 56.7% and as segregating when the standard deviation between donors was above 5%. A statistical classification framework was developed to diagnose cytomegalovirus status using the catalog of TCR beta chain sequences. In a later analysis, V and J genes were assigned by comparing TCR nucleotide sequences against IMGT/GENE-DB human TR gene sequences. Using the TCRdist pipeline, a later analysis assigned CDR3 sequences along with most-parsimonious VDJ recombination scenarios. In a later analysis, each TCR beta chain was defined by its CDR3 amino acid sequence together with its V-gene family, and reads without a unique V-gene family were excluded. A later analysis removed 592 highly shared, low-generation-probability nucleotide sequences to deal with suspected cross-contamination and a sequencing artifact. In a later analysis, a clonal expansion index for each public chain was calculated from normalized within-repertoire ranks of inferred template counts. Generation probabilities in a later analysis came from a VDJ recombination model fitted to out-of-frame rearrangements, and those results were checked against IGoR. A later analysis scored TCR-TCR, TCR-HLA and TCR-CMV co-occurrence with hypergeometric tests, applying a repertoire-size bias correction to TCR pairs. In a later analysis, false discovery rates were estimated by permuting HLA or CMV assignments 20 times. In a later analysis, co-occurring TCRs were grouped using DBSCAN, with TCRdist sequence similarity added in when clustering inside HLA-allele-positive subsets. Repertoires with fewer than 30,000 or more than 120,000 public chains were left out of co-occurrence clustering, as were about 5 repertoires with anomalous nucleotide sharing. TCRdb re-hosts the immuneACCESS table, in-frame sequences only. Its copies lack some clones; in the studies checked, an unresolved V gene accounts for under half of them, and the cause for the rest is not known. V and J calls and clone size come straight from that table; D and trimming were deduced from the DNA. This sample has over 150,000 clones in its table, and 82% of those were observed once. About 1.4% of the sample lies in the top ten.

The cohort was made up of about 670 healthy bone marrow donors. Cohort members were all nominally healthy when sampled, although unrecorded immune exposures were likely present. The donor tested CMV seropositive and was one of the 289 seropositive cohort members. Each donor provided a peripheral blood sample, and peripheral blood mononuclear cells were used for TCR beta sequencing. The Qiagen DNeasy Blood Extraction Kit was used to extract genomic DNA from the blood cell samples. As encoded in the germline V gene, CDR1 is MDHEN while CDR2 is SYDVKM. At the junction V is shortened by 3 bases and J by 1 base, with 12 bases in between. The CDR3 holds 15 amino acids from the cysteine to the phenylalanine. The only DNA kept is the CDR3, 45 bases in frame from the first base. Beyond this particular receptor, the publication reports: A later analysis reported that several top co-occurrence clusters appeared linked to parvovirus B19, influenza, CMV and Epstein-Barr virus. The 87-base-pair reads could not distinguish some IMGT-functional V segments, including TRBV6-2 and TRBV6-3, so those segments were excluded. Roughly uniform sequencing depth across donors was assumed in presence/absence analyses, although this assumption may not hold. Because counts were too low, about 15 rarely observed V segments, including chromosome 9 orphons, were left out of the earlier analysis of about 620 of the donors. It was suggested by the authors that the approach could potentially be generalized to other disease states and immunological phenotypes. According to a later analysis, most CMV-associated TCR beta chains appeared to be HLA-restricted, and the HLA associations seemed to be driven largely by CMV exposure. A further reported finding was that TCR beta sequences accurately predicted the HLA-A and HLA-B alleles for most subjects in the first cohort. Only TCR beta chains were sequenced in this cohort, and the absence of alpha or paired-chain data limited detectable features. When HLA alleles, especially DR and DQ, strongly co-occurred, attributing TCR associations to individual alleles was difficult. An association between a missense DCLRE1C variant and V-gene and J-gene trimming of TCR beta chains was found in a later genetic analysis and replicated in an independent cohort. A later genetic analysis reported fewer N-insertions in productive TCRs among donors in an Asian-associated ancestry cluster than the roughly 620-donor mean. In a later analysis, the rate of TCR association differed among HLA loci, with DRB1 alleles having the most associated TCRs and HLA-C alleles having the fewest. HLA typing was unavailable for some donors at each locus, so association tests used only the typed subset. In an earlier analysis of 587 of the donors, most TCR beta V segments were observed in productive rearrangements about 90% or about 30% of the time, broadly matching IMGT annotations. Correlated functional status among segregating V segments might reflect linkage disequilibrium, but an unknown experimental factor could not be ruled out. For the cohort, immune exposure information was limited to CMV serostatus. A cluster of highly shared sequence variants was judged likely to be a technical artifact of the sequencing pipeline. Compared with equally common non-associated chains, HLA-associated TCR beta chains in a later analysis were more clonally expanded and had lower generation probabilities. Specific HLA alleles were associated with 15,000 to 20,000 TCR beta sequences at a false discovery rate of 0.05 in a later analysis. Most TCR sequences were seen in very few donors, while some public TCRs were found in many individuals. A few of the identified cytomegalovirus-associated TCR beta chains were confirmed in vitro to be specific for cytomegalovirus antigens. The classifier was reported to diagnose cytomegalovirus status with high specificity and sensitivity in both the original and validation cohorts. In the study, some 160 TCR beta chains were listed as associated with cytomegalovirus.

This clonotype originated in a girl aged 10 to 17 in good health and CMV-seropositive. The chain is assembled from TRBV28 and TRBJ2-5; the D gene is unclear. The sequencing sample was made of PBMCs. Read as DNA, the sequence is TGTGCCAGCAGTTTTTTTGAACAGCTCCAAGAGACCCAGTACTTC. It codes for CASSFFEQLQETQYF.